This T cell receptor (beta chain) emerged from a study of shared clonotypes between healthy human individuals. As for the study in general: Donors had three CD4 naive, three CD4 memory, two CD8 naive and one CD8 memory plate apiece.

Trimming took 5 bases from V and 2 from J, leaving 13 bases between them. There are 15 residues in the CDR3. Germline V CDR1 and CDR2: LNHNV, YYDKDF (reference sequence). Comment on this clone: Antigen unknown.

Donors had no recently reported acute infections or vaccinations and were HIV-negative. General study points: Only blood was sampled; tissue repertoires likely differ.

Each PCR replicate from the sorted subsets contained 150 to 250 ng DNA, which is 25,000 to 30,000 T cell genomes. Libraries were prepared by immunoSEQ multiplex PCR; TCRdb keeps only in-frame clonotypes and omits some of them. In the table there are about 2.3 million clones, roughly 92% of which are singletons. The sequenced sample was naive CD4+ T cells from PBMCs. Subset in this sample: CD45RA+ positively selected. This receptor was obtained from a young man in good health. Some clones in this sample may be carry-over from other donors' samples. The rearrangement links TRBV15 to TRBJ1-5; TRBD1 is a possible D gene (5 bases). CDR3 sequence reads: CATSAGTERNQPQHF. The CDR3 DNA sequence: TGTGCCACCAGCGCAGGGACGGAACGCAATCAGCCCCAGCATTTT. The whole variable domain, filled in from reference TRBV15 and TRBJ1-5, reads DAMVIQNPRYQVTQFGKPVTLSCSQTLNHNVMYWYQQKSSQAPKLLFHYYDKDFNNEADTPDNFQSRRPNTSFCFLDIRSPGLGDTAMYLCATSAGTERNQPQHFGDGTRLSIL.